The sequence of this TCR beta chain was determined in a study of cytomegalovirus exposure and HLA in healthy donors. Findings and limits, study-wide: In an earlier analysis, productive rearrangement rates for most beta V segments clustered near 87% or 30%. TCR beta chains numbering some 150 were designated cytomegalovirus-associated.

As for this clone: Its antigen is not identified.

CDR3 length: 12 amino acids. The V gene end was trimmed by 4 bases and the J gene end by 8 bases; junction bases not matched to a gene: 3. CDR1 is SGHTA, CDR2 FQGTGA, per germline. Amplification used 60 Vbeta primers and 13 Jbeta primers. Generated by immunoSEQ multiplex PCR, the TCRdb table keeps only in-frame clones and is missing some. The top ten clones hold more than 2.5% of a sample with roughly 100,000 clones, around 80% of them seen once. V usage is TRBV7-3 and J usage is TRBJ1-1, with 8 bases matching TRBD1. The sequenced material came from PBMCs. This sequence originates from a male donor in good health and CMV-seropositive. CDR3 amino acids: CASSSRTGEAFF. DNA of the CDR3: TGTGCCAGCAGCTCTCGGACAGGGGAAGCTTTCTTT.